These 11 T cell receptor beta chains were sequenced from one sample in a study of cytomegalovirus exposure and HLA in healthy donors. The PCR employed 60 Vbeta primers together with 13 Jbeta primers. Clones were read by immunoSEQ multiplex PCR, and TCRdb kept only the in-frame ones, dropping some. The sample lists roughly 130,000 clones, around 86% occurring once. The specimen was PBMCs. These receptor sequences come from a man aged 18 to 29 in good health and CMV-seronegative.

The chain uses TRBV4-3 and TRBJ1-5; D may be TRBD1 (5 bases). The germline V gene has CDR1 LGHNA and CDR2 YSLEER. Trimming stripped 0 bases from V and 2 bases from J, with 8 bases between. This CDR3 has 15 amino acids. CDR3 in amino acids: CASSQDGGGNQPQHF. The DNA of the CDR3 is TGCGCCAGCAGCCAAGATGGGGGGGGCAATCAGCCCCAGCATTTT.

This chain links TRBV13 with TRBJ2-5, with 7 bases aligning to TRBD2. Germline V lookup: CDR1 PRHDT, CDR2 FYEKMQ (reference sequence). The CDR3 consists of 14 residues. Losses at the gene ends were 3 bases for V and 5 bases for J; bases not matched to a gene: 6. The CDR3 loop is CASSFETSLETQYF. DNA of the CDR3: TGTGCCAGCAGCTTCGAGACTAGCTTGGAGACCCAGTACTTC.

The rearrangement uses TRBV27 and TRBJ2-7; 7 bases line up with TRBD1. The length of the CDR3 is 18 residues. CDR1 is MNHEY and CDR2 is SMNVEV in the germline V gene (reference sequence). With 2 bases clipped from V and 1 base from J, the junction kept 14 bases outside the gene matches. CDR3 sequence (DNA): TGTGCCAGCAGTTTAATTCGCAAAACAGGGGCCTTATCCTACGAGCAGTACTTC. Translation gives CASSLIRKTGALSYEQYF.

The rearrangement links TRBV29-1 to TRBJ2-7, with TRBD2 as a possible D gene (5 bases). V shed 6 bases and J shed 2 bases, with 11 bases lying between them. Per germline, CDR1 SQVTM and CDR2 ANQGSEA. The CDR3 is 12 amino acids. The CDR3 DNA reads TGCAGCGTGAGGGCTACAGCCTACGAGCAGTACTTC. Encoded protein: CSVRATAYEQYF.

The rearrangement links TRBV6-1 to TRBJ1-2, with 8 bases that match TRBD1. The V gene end was trimmed by 8 bases and the J gene end by 5 bases; junction bases not matched to a gene: 7. The CDR3 sequence is 13 residues long. Germline V gives CDR1 MNHNS, CDR2 SASEGT. The CDR3, as DNA: TGTGCCAGCGGGGGGACAGGCGCTTATGGCTACACCTTC. Amino acids: CASGGTGAYGYTF.

This clone was observed a single time. The chain joins TRBV5-4 to TRBJ1-2; D uncertain. CDR1 SGHNT and CDR2 YYREEE come from the germline V gene (reference sequence). Trimming shortened V by 2 bases and J by 8 bases, and 13 bases separated the two germline ends. CDR3 length equals 13 residues. The CDR3: CASSLQSPEGYTF. DNA of the CDR3: TGTGCCAGCAGCTTACAGAGCCCGGAAGGCTACACCTTC.

This clone was observed once. This rearrangement joins TRBV30 to TRBJ2-7, with 7 bases fitting TRBD1. The germline CDR1 and CDR2 sequences are GTSNPN and SVGIG (reference sequence). V shed 5 bases, J shed 2 bases, and the junction held 3 bases outside the gene matches. This CDR3 contains 12 residues. CDR3 amino acids: CAWGDRAYEQYF. As DNA, the CDR3 is TGTGCCTGGGGGGACAGAGCCTACGAGCAGTACTTC. Drawing the rest from reference TRBV30 and TRBJ2-7, the complete variable domain is SQTIHQWPATLVQPVGSPLSLECTVEGTSNPNLYWYRQAAGRGLQLLFYSVGIGQISSEVPQNLSASRPQDRQFILSSKKLLLSDSGFYLCAWGDRAYEQYFGPGTRLTVT.

This chain connects TRBV6-5 to TRBJ1-2; D gene uncertain. Germline V CDR1 and CDR2: MNHEY, SVGAGI. Trimming removed 4 bases from V and 4 bases from J, with 4 bases in between. This CDR3 contains 11 residues. Here the CDR3 DNA reads TGTGCCAGCAGTTCTGTCTATGGCTACACCTTC. Its protein is CASSSVYGYTF.

The chain couples TRBV6-1 to TRBJ2-1; weak D call: TRBD2 (5 bases). V was cut by 7 bases and J by 3 bases, with 13 bases left in between. Germline V gene data show CDR1 as MNHNS and CDR2 as SASEGT. This CDR3 contains 14 residues. This CDR3 is CASNEPGFYNEQFF. The DNA for the CDR3 is TGTGCCAGCAACGAACCGGGGTTCTACAATGAGCAGTTCTTC.

The gene calls are TRBV4-3 and TRBJ1-2; D unresolved. The CDR3 sequence is 13 residues long. Per the germline V gene, CDR1 is LGHNA and CDR2 is YSLEER. Trimming cost V 0 bases and J 13 bases, with 15 bases left between them. The CDR3 DNA reads as TGCGCCAGCAGCCAAGATTATACATCTCAGGCCACCTTC. This gives the protein CASSQDYTSQATF.

The chain couples TRBV5-4 to TRBJ2-4; 7 bases line up with TRBD1. The CDR3 covers 16 residues. Trimming removed 0 bases from V and 0 bases from J; junction bases left unmatched: 3. Germline CDR1 and CDR2: SGHNT and YYREEE (reference sequence). CDR3 residues: CASSLENRGAKNIQYF. CDR3 sequence (DNA): TGTGCCAGCAGCTTGGAGAACAGGGGAGCCAAAAACATTCAGTACTTC.